The clone carrying this TCR beta chain was counted once. Here immunoSEQ multiplex PCR was the method, and the copy in TCRdb shows in-frame clones only, minus some. Among 250,000 to 300,000 clones listed, roughly nine tenths were seen once. Between the trimmed V and J ends, which lost 7 bases and 5 bases, there was a span of 14 bases. The CDR3 totals 13 residues. Germline V CDR1 and CDR2: WNHNN, SYGVQD (reference sequence). The source of the sample is a study of blood T cell repertoires in COVID-19. What was sequenced was peripheral blood. The clonotype originates from a man aged 50 to 60 with acute or convalescent COVID-19. The rearrangement uses TRBV10-1 and TRBJ1-1; a weak D match, TRBD1 (6 bases). The CDR3 is CASTTGPGTEAFF. CDR3 DNA sequence: TGCGCCAGCACGACAGGCCCAGGGACTGAAGCTTTCTTT.